These T cell receptor beta chains were read from a single sample in a study of OX40 agonist ivuxolimab in advanced cancers. Using immunoSEQ multiplex PCR, the repertoire was profiled, and TCRdb retains in-frame clones only, with some absent. The sample contains 100,000 to 150,000 clones, about 92% of which appear only once. The material was CD4+ or CD8+ T cells sorted from blood, obtained in a trial of the OX40 agonist ivuxolimab. All receptors come from an adult with an advanced solid tumor such as melanoma, head and neck, liver or kidney cancer. The CDR3 runs from the conserved cysteine through the conserved F or W. Each record gives: D gene, V gene, clone size, CDR3 length, J gene, CDR3 DNA, CDR3 protein. A D gene is named only where the DNA matches it firmly. The listing skips clone size in some rows; elsewhere it reads once, few, many or a size class.

.	TRBV28	.	15	TRBJ1-1	TGTGCCAGCACCCTTGGGGGACGGTCGAACACTGAAGCTTTCTTT	CASTLGGRSNTEAFF
TRBD1	TRBV28	.	15	TRBJ1-3	TGTGCCAGCAGAACCGGGACAGTAGCGGGAAACACCATATATTTT	CASRTGTVAGNTIYF
TRBD2	TRBV30	.	17	TRBJ2-7	TGTGCCTGGAGTTCCCATCCCAGAGCGGGAGGGATCTACGAGCAGTACTTC	CAWSSHPRAGGIYEQYF
TRBD2	TRBV10-3	.	15	TRBJ2-3	TGTGCCATCAGGGGGACTAGCGTAAGCACAGATACGCAGTATTTT	CAIRGTSVSTDTQYF
.	TRBV7-9	.	12	TRBJ1-2	TGTGCCAGCAGCTTCTATAACTATGGCTACACCTTC	CASSFYNYGYTF
TRBD2	TRBV7-2	.	17	TRBJ2-7	TGTGCCAGCAGCCGCGCGGGGCGCAGCGGGAACTCCCGCGAGCAGTACTTC	CASSRAGRSGNSREQYF
TRBD2	TRBV5-8	.	16	TRBJ2-7	TGTGCCAGCAGCTGGACCACTAGCGGGAAGATCGACGAGCAGTACTTC	CASSWTTSGKIDEQYF
.	TRBV7-2	.	13	TRBJ2-4	TGTGCCAGCAGCTTAGTGGGGACGAACATTCAGTACTTC	CASSLVGTNIQYF
.	TRBV27	.	15	TRBJ2-1	TGTGCCAGCAGGCGTGGCGGTCTGCAGGACAATGAGCAGTTCTTC	CASRRGGLQDNEQFF
TRBD2	TRBV19	once	15	TRBJ2-1	TGTGCCAGTAGTATAGGCGGGGGGTCCTACAATGAGCAGTTCTTC	CASSIGGGSYNEQFF
.	TRBV11-2	.	13	TRBJ2-7	TGTGCCAGCAGCCAAGGGGGGGGCCTCGAGCAGTACTTC	CASSQGGGLEQYF
.	TRBV6-1	.	14	TRBJ2-7	TGTGCCAGCACTGCAGAGAGGGGAACCTACGAGCAGTACTTC	CASTAERGTYEQYF
TRBD1	TRBV13	.	16	TRBJ1-4	TGTGCCAGCAGCTTAGGGACAGGGGGGCGGAATGAAAAACTGTTTTTT	CASSLGTGGRNEKLFF
.	TRBV7-2	.	14	TRBJ1-2	TGTGCCAGCAGCTTAGTAAAGAGTAACTATGGCTACACCTTC	CASSLVKSNYGYTF
TRBD2	TRBV7-2	.	17	TRBJ2-3	TGTGCCAGCAGCCCCGGGGGGGGACTAGTGGGGAAAGATACGCAGTATTTT	CASSPGGGLVGKDTQYF
.	TRBV30	.	12	TRBJ1-2	TGTGCCTGGAAAACCGGGACCGATCTATCCACCTTC	CAWKTGTDLSTF
.	TRBV5-6	.	14	TRBJ2-4	TGTGCCAGCAGCTTCGGTACTGTCGAAAACATTCAGTACTTC	CASSFGTVENIQYF
.	TRBV6-5	.	15	TRBJ2-6	TGTGCCAGCAGTTACGGACACTCTGGGGCCAACGTCCTGACTTTC	CASSYGHSGANVLTF
TRBD2	TRBV7-2	.	16	TRBJ2-7	TGTGCCAGCAGCCGAGCGCTAGCGGGTTCTCCCTACGAGCAGTACTTC	CASSRALAGSPYEQYF
.	TRBV27	.	17	TRBJ1-6	TGTGCCAGCAGTTTATCCTCTTTCGACAGCGGTAATTCGCCCCTCCACTTT	CASSLSSFDSGNSPLHF
.	TRBV4-2	.	16	TRBJ2-7	TGTGCCAGCAGCTTGACGTCCCGGAGGACAGCCTACGAGCAGTACTTC	CASSLTSRRTAYEQYF
TRBD1	TRBV7-9	.	13	TRBJ1-2	TGTGCCAGCAGCTTAGGGGACAGCTATGGCTACACCTTC	CASSLGDSYGYTF
.	TRBV28	.	15	TRBJ1-2	TGTGCCAGCACCGCCTACCCGGGGACTAACTATGGCTACACCTTC	CASTAYPGTNYGYTF
TRBD1	TRBV6-5	.	13	TRBJ1-2	TGTGCCAGCCGGGACAGCCCCATGTGGGGCTACACCTTC	CASRDSPMWGYTF
.	TRBV4-3	.	13	TRBJ2-1	TGCGCCAGCAGCCAAGAAGTCGGAATTGAGCAGTTCTTC	CASSQEVGIEQFF
TRBD2	TRBV4-2	once	15	TRBJ2-1	TGTGCCAGCAGCTCGGGACTAGCGGGAGGCCCCGGACAGTTCTTC	CASSSGLAGGPGQFF
.	TRBV18	.	14	TRBJ1-1	TGTGCCAGCTCACCCCCGGTTGTGCACACTGAAGCTTTCTTT	CASSPPVVHTEAFF
TRBD1	TRBV4-1	.	15	TRBJ2-5	TGCGCCAGCAGCCAGGGGACAGGATTTAAAGAGACCCAGTACTTC	CASSQGTGFKETQYF
.	TRBV13	.	19	TRBJ2-7	TGTGCCAGCAGCTTACTATCCGACGGGTCCGGGGGAATTCCGCGGGAGCAGTACTTC	CASSLLSDGSGGIPREQYF
.	TRBV7-2	.	14	TRBJ1-1	TGTGCCAGCAGCTCGCGACAGCTCTACACTGAAGCTTTCTTT	CASSSRQLYTEAFF
.	TRBV28	.	13	TRBJ2-7	TGTGCCAGCAGTTTAGGCCGGGAACCCGAGCAGTACTTC	CASSLGREPEQYF
.	TRBV5-1	.	14	TRBJ1-1	TGCGCCAGCAGCTTGGTAGGGGGGAACACTGAAGCTTTCTTT	CASSLVGGNTEAFF
TRBD1	TRBV11-1	once	15	TRBJ2-7	TGTGCCAGCAGCTCAGGACAGGGGTTGTTCTACGAGCAGTACTTC	CASSSGQGLFYEQYF
TRBD1	TRBV15	.	14	TRBJ2-3	TGTGCCACCGACAGGGGACCAAGCACAGATACGCAGTATTTT	CATDRGPSTDTQYF
TRBD1	TRBV10-1	.	13	TRBJ2-3	TGCGCCAGCAGTGGTTACAGGGGCGGTGCGCAGTATTTT	CASSGYRGGAQYF
.	TRBV5-1	.	15	TRBJ2-5	TGCGCCAGCAGCTTGGTGGCAGGGTTATTGGAGACCCAGTACTTC	CASSLVAGLLETQYF
.	TRBV9	.	12	TRBJ1-2	TGTGCCAGCAGAGGGGGGAAGTATGGCTACACCTTC	CASRGGKYGYTF
TRBD1	TRBV19	.	16	TRBJ2-2	TGTGCCAGTAGCAACGGACAGGGTTTAAACACCGGGGAGCTGTTTTTT	CASSNGQGLNTGELFF